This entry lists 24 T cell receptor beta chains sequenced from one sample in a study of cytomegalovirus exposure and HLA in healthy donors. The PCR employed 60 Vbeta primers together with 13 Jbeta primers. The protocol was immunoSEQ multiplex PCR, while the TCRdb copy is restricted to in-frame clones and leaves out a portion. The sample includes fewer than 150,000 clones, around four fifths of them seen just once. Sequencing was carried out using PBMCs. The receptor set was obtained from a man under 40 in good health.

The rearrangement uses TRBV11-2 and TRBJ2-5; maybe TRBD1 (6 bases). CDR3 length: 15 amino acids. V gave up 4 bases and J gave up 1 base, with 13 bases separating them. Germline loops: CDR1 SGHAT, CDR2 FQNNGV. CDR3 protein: CASSSDRDTQETQYF. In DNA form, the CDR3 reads TGTGCCAGCAGCTCGGACCGGGACACCCAAGAGACCCAGTACTTC.

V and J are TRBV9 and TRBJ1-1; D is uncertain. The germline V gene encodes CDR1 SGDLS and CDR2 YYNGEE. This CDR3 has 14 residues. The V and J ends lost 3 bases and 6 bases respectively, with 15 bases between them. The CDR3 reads CASSAGFGWAEAFF. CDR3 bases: TGTGCCAGCAGCGCAGGTTTTGGGTGGGCTGAAGCTTTCTTT.

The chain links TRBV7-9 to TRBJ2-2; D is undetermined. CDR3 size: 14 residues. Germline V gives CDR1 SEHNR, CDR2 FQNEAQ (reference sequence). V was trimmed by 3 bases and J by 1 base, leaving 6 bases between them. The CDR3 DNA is TGTGCCAGCAGCTTGAGCCTGAACACCGGGGAGCTGTTTTTT. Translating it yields CASSLSLNTGELFF.

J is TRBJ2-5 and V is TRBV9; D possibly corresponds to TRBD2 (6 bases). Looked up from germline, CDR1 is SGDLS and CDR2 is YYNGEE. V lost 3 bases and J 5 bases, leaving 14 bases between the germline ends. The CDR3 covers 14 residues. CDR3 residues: CASSGPTRGETQYF. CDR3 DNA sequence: TGTGCCAGCAGCGGACCCACCCGGGGGGAGACCCAGTACTTC.

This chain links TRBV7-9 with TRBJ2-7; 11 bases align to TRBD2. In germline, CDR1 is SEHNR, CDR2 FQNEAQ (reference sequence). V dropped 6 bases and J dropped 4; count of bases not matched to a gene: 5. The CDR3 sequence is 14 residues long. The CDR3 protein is CASRPTSGSYEQYF. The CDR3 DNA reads TGTGCCAGCAGACCTACTAGCGGGAGTTACGAGCAGTACTTC.

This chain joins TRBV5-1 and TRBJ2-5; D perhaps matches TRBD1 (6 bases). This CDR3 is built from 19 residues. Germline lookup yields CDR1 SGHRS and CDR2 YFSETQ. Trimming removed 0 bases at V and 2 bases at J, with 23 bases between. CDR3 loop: CASSLAATTVLGQQETQYF. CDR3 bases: TGCGCCAGCAGCTTGGCCGCGACTACGGTTCTTGGACAGCAAGAGACCCAGTACTTC.

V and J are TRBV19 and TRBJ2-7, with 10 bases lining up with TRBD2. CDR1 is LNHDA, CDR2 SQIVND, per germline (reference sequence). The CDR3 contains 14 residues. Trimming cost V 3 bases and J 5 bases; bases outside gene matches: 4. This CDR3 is CASSMASGRNEQYF. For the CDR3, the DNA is TGTGCCAGTAGTATGGCTAGCGGGAGAAACGAGCAGTACTTC.

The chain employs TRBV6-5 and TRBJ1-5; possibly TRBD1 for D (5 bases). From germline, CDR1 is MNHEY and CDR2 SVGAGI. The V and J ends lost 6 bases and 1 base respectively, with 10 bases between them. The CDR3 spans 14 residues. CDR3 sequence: CASRGGESNQPQHF. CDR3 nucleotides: TGTGCCAGCAGGGGAGGGGAGAGCAATCAGCCCCAGCATTTT.

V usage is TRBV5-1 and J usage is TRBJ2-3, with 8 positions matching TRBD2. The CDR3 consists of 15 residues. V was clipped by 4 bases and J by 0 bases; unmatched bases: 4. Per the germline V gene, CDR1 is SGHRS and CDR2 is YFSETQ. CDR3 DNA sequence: TGCGCCAGCAGCCTCTCTAGCGGGAGCACAGATACGCAGTATTTT. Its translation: CASSLSSGSTDTQYF.

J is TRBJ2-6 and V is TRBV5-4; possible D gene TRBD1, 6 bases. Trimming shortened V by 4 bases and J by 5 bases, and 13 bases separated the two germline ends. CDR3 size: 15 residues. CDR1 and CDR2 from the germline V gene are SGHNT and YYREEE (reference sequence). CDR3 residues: CASSGTDRWANVLTF. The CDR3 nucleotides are TGTGCCAGCAGCGGAACTGACAGGTGGGCCAACGTCCTGACTTTC.

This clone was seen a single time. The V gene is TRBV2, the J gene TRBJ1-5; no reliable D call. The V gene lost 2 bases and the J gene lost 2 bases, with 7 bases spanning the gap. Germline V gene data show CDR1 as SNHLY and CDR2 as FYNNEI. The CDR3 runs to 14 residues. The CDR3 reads CASSELAGNQPQHF. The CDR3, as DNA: TGTGCCAGCAGTGAATTGGCGGGCAATCAGCCCCAGCATTTT.

Here the CDR3 DNA reads TGTGCCAGCAGCTTAGCGAGTCCCGAGCAGTACTTC. This gives the protein CASSLASPEQYF. The chain couples TRBV7-9 to TRBJ2-7; D unresolved. Germline CDR1 SEHNR, CDR2 FQNEAQ (reference sequence). The V end lost 0 bases, the J end lost 6 bases, and 6 bases lay between the germline ends. The CDR3 length is 12 residues.

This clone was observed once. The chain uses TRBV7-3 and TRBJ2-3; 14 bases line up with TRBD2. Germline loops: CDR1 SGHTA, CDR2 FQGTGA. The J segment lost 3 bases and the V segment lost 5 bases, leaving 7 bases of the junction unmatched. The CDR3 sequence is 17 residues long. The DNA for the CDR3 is TGTGCCAGCAGCGGGGGACTAGCGGGAGCGTTTACAGATACGCAGTATTTT. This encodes CASSGGLAGAFTDTQYF.

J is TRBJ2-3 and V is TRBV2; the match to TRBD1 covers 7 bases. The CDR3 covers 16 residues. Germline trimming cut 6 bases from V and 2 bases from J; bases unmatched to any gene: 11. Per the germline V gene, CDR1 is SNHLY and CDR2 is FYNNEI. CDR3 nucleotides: TGTGCCAGCAGCAAAAGACAGGGTCTTTTCACAGATACGCAGTATTTT. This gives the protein CASSKRQGLFTDTQYF.

This chain's CDR3 is CASSKRVGGTGRDIQYF. The CDR3 nucleotides are TGTGCCAGCAGCAAAAGAGTAGGTGGGACAGGGAGGGACATTCAGTACTTC. The V call is TRBV21-1, the J call TRBJ2-4; no check of the table's D call, TRBD1, against the DNA was made. TRBV21-1 constitutes a pseudogene. The CDR3 is 17 amino acids.

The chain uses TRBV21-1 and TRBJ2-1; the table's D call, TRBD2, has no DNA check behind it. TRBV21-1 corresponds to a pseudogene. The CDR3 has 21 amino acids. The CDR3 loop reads CASSKWGTSGRKVPSLGEQFF. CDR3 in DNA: TGTGCCAGCAGCAAATGGGGGACTAGCGGGAGGAAAGTCCCCTCCCTCGGTGAGCAGTTCTTC.

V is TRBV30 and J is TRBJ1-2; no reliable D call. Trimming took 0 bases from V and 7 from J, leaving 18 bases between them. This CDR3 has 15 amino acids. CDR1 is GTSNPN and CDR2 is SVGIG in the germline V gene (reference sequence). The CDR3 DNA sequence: TGTGCCTGGAGTGTACGGGATCCCGGCGCGGGTGGCTACACCTTC. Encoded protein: CAWSVRDPGAGGYTF.

In DNA, the CDR3 is TGTGCCAGCAGCTTGGGACAGGCCCCCTACGAGCAGTACTTC. This encodes CASSLGQAPYEQYF. The rearrangement joins TRBV7-2 to TRBJ2-5; 8 positions agree with TRBD1. The J call may be wrong; the DNA end is better matched by TRBJ2-7. CDR3 length: 14 amino acids. CDR1 SGHTA and CDR2 FQGNSA come from the germline V gene.

Written as DNA, the CDR3 is TGCGCCAGCAGCCAAGGGGCTTGGACTAGCGGGAGGGAACGGGATACGCAGTATTTT. It translates to CASSQGAWTSGRERDTQYF. V usage is TRBV4-3 and J usage is TRBJ2-3, with 15 nucleotides matching TRBD2. CDR3 size: 19 residues. V lost 1 base and J lost 6; bases outside the gene matches: 11. Germline V gene data show CDR1 as LGHNA and CDR2 as YSLEER.

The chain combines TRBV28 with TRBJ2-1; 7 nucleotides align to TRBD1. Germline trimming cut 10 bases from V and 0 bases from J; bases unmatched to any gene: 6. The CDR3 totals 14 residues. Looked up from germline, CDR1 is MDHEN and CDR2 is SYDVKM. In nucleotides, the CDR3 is TGTGCCATCAAACAGGGGAGCTCCTACAATGAGCAGTTCTTC. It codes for CAIKQGSSYNEQFF. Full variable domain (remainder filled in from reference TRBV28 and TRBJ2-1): DVKVTQSSRYLVKRTGEKVFLECVQDMDHENMFWYRQDPGLGLRLIYFSYDVKMKEKGDIPEGYSVSREKKERFSLILESASTNQTSMYLCAIKQGSSYNEQFFGPGTRLTVL.

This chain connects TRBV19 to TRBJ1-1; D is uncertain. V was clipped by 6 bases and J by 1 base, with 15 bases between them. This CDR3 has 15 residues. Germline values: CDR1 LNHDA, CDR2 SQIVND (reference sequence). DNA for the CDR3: TGTGCCAGTAGCCCGCTGGGCGAATGGAACACTGAAGCTTTCTTT. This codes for CASSPLGEWNTEAFF. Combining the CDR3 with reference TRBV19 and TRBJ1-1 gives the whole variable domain DGGITQSPKYLFRKEGQNVTLSCEQNLNHDAMYWYRQDPGQGLRLIYYSQIVNDFQKGDIAEGYSVSREKKESFPLTVTSAQKNPTAFYLCASSPLGEWNTEAFFGQGTRLTVV.

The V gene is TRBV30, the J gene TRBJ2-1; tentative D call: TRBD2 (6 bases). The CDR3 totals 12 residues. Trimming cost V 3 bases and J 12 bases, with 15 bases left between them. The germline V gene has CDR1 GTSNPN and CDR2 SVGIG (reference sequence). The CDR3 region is CAWRGGSRAQFF. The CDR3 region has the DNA TGTGCCTGGAGGGGGGGATCCCGGGCGCAGTTCTTC.

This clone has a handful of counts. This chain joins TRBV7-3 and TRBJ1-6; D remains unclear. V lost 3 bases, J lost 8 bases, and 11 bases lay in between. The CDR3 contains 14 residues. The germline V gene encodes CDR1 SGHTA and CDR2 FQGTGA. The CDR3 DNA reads TGTGCCAGCAGCTTGGGTACCCAGGATTCACCCCTCCACTTT. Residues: CASSLGTQDSPLHF.

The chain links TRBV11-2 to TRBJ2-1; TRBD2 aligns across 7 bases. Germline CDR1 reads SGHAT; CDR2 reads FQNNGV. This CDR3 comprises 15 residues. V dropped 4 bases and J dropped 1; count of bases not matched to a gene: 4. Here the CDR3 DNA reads TGTGCCAGCAGCTCCCAGCGGGGATCCTACAATGAGCAGTTCTTC. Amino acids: CASSSQRGSYNEQFF.